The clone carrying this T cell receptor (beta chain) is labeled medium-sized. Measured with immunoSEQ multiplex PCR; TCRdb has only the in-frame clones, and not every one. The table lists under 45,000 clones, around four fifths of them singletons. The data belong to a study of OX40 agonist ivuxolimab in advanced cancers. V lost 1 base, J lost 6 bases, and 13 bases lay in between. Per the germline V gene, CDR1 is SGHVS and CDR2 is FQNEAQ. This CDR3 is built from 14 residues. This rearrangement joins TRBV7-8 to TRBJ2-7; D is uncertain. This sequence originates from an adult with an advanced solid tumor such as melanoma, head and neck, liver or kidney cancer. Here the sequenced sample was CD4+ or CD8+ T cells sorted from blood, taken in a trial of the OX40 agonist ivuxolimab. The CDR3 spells CASSLGNGPIEQYF. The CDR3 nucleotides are TGTGCCAGCAGCTTAGGGAACGGTCCGATCGAGCAGTACTTC.